This T cell receptor (beta chain) came from a study of cytomegalovirus exposure and HLA in healthy donors. The study's findings and limits: The availability of immune exposure information extended only to CMV serostatus. Reportedly, HLA-A and HLA-B alleles of most subjects were accurately predicted from TCR beta.

Germline CDR1 and CDR2: LNHNV and YYDKDF (reference sequence). The CDR3 has 18 residues. V was shortened by 0 bases and J by 6 bases, with 23 bases between the two germline ends. Researchers ran the PCR with 60 Vbeta and 13 Jbeta primers. Sequenced by immunoSEQ multiplex PCR; TCRdb stores in-frame clones only, minus some. In the table there are 100,000 or so clones, 60% to 80% of which are singletons. As regards this clone: Its antigen is not identified.

Sequencing used PBMCs. This clonotype was obtained from a human donor in good health. The J gene is TRBJ1-2, the V gene TRBV15; weak D call: TRBD1 (6 bases). In DNA form, the CDR3 reads TGTGCCACCAGCAGAGATCAGTACCGGACACAGGGATCTAATGGCTACACCTTC. It yields the protein CATSRDQYRTQGSNGYTF.